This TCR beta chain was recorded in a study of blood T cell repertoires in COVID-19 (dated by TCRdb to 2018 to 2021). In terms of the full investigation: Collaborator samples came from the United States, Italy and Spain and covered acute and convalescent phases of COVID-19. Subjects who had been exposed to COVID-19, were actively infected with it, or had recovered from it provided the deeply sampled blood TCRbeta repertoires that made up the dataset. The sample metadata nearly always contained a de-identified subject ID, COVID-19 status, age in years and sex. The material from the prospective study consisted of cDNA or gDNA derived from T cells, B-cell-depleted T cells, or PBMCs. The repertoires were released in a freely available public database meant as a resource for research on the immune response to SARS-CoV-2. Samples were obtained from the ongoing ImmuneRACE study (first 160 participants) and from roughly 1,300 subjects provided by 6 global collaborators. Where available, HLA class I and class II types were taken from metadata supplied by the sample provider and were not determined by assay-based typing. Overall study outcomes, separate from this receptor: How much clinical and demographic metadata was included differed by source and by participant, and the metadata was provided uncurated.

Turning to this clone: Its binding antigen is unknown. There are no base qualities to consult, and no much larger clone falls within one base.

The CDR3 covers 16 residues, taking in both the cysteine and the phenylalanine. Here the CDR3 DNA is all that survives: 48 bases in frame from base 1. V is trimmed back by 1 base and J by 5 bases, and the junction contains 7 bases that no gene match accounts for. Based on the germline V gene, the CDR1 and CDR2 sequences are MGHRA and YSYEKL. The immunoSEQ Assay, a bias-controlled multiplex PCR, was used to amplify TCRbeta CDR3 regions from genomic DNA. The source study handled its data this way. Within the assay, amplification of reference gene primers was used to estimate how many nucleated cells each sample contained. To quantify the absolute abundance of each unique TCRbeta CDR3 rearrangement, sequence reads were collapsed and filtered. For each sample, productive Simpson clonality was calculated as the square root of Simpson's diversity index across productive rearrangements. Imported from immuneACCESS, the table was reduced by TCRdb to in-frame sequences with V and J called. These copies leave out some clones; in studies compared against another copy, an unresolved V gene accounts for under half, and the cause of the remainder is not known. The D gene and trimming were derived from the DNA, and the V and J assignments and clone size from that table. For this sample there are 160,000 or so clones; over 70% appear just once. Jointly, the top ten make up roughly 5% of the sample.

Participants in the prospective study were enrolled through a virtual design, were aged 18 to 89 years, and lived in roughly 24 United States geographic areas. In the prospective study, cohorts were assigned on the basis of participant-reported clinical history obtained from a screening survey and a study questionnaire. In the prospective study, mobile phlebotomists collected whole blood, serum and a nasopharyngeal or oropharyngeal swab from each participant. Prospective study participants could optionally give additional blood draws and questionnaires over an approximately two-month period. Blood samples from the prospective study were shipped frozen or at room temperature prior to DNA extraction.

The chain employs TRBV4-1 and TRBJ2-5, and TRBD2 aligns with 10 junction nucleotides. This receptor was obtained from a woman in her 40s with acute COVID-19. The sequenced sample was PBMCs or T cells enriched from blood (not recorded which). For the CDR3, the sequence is CASSQGTASGSETQYF. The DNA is TGCGCCAGCAGCCAAGGAACGGCTAGCGGGAGTGAGACCCAGTACTTC.